These 20 T cell receptor beta chains share one sample of origin, sequenced in a study of prognosis after radiotherapy for stage I lung cancer. Starting from genomic DNA, TCR beta CDR3 was amplified through two-round multiplex PCR. Primers (each specific to one TRBV or TRBJ gene) were used in first-round PCR. From the multiplex PCR reads, TCRdb called clonotypes with MiXCR, one entry per CDR3 protein. Of fewer than 25,000 distinct CDR3 sequences listed, approximately 45% are singletons. The sequenced sample was PBMCs, obtained before or after stereotactic body radiation therapy (not recorded which). These receptors were collected from a donor over 45 with non-small cell lung cancer.

This clonotype was recorded a few times. A far larger clone is a single base away, which makes a read error likely. J is TRBJ2-1 and V is TRBV6-6, with unresolved D. CDR1 is MNHNY, CDR2 SVGAGI, per germline (reference sequence). The CDR3 sequence is 13 residues long. This CDR3 is CASSYFRMGERFF. CDR3 DNA: TGTGCCAGCAGTTACTTTAGGATGGGCGAGCGGTTCTTC.

V usage is TRBV6-2 or TRBV6-3 and J usage is TRBJ2-2; weak D call: TRBD1 (6 bases). V dropped 2 bases and J dropped 9 bases, with 13 bases sitting between them. Germline V lookup: CDR1 MNHEY, CDR2 SVGEGT. This CDR3 spans 14 amino acids. The CDR3 bases are TGTGCCAGCAGTTACATGGGGGCTGACTGGGAGCTGTTTTTT. This translates into CASSYMGADWELFF.

This clonotype was seen ten or more times. The chain links TRBV5-4 to TRBJ1-5; D uncertain. The CDR3 is 12 residues long. V lost 1 base and J 5 bases, leaving 4 bases between the germline ends. Germline V gene sequence: CDR1 SGHNT, CDR2 YYREEE (reference sequence). CDR3: CASSLSDQPQHF. CDR3 DNA: TGTGCCAGCAGCTTGTCGGATCAGCCCCAGCATTTT.

This clonotype was counted many times. V is TRBV5-1 and J is TRBJ2-5, with 7 bases aligning to TRBD2. V lost 0 bases and J lost 3; bases outside the gene matches: 5. CDR1 and CDR2 from the germline V gene are SGHRS and YFSETQ. This CDR3 region has 15 residues. This CDR3 reads CASSLGEGPEETQYF. CDR3 DNA: TGCGCCAGCAGCTTGGGGGAGGGCCCCGAAGAGACCCAGTACTTC.

Note on this clonotype: The likely explanation is a read error, given a far larger clone one base away. V and J are TRBV6-9 and TRBJ1-1; no clear D. Germline V CDR1 and CDR2: MNHGY, SVAAGI. There are 13 residues in the CDR3. The ends were cut back, 8 bases at V and 10 bases at J, with 20 bases in the middle. CDR3 nucleotides: TGTGCCAGCGGTTCTTATCTCCGGGAATCAGCTTTCTTT. It specifies CASGSYLRESAFF.

Comment on this clonotype: One end of the junction fails to match germline, which may point to a read error. The chain combines TRBV6-5 with TRBJ1-5, with D uncertain. The CDR3 runs 13 residues. In germline, CDR1 is MNHEY, CDR2 SVGAGI. In nucleotides, the CDR3 is TGTGCCAGCATTTACTCTATCTGGAGTCCCCAGCATTTT. It translates to CASIYSIWSPQHF.

This clonotype was found many times. The chain couples TRBV4-1 to TRBJ2-5; 12 nucleotides match TRBD1. CDR3 length equals 16 residues. V shed 4 bases and J 4 bases; nucleotides not matched to a gene: 7. The germline V gene has CDR1 MGHRA and CDR2 YSYEKL. DNA for the CDR3: TGCGCCAGCAGCCCACCCGGGACAGGGGGCCTAGAGACCCAGTACTTC. It codes for CASSPPGTGGLETQYF.

Worth noting for this clonotype: A read error is the likely source, as a far larger clone sits one nucleotide away. The chain recombines TRBV6-2 or TRBV6-3 with TRBJ1-1; TRBD1 aligns across 7 bases. The germline gives CDR1 MNHEY, CDR2 SVGEGT. This CDR3 has 14 residues. V was pared by 2 bases and J by 4 bases, with 4 bases of the junction left unmatched. The DNA for the CDR3 is TGTGCCAGCAGTTACGGAAAGGGGGCCACTGAAGCTTTCTTT. This codes for CASSYGKGATEAFF.

Regarding this clonotype: Given a far larger clone just one base away, this is likely a sequencing read error. The chain has TRBV12-3 or TRBV12-4 and TRBJ2-4; 7 bases align to TRBD2. The CDR3 has 16 residues. CDR3 sequence (DNA): TGTGCCAGCGCCCCCCGCGGGGTAGCGGGCTACAATGAGCATTTCTTC. Residues: CASAPRGVAGYNEHFF.

The chain recombines TRBV20-1 with TRBJ2-7; TRBD2 matches at 13 bases. Germline CDR1 and CDR2: DFQATT and SNEGSKA (reference sequence). The CDR3 has 16 residues. The trim removed 0 bases at V and 9 bases at J, leaving 11 bases unmatched. In nucleotides, the CDR3 is TGCAGTGCTAGAGATGTGGGGGGACTAGCGGGGTATAGGCAGTACTTC. Its translation: CSARDVGGLAGYRQYF.

About this clonotype: A read error likely explains this, since a far larger clone differs by one base. The CDR3 sequence: CASSEYSHGPYGYTF. The CDR3 coding sequence is TGTGCCAGCAGTGAATACAGCCATGGACCCTATGGCTACACCTTC. This chain joins TRBV6-4 and TRBJ1-2; D unresolved. Deletions cut 3 bases from V and 4 bases from J, with 15 bases between. The CDR3 runs to 15 residues. The germline gives CDR1 MRHNA, CDR2 SNTAGT.

This sequence joins TRBV5-1 and TRBJ1-1; D may be TRBD1 (5 bases). Germline lookup yields CDR1 SGHRS and CDR2 YFSETQ. This CDR3 has 12 amino acids. Trimming shortened V by 4 bases and J by 6 bases, and 10 bases separated the two germline ends. The CDR3 region has the DNA TGCGCCAGCAGCGCAGACAGTTCTGAAGCTTTCTTT. Translating gives CASSADSSEAFF.

About this clonotype: A far larger clone lies a single base away; this is likely a read error. The rearrangement joins TRBV6-4 to TRBJ2-2; 7 bases fit TRBD1. CDR1 MRHNA and CDR2 SNTAGT come from the germline V gene. The CDR3 length is 14 residues. As DNA, the CDR3 is TGTGCCACGCACGAACAGGGGTACACCGGGGAGCTGTCTTTT. Translation gives CATHEQGYTGELSF.

There are many counts of this clonotype. V and J are TRBV7-9 and TRBJ1-1; TRBD1 is a possible D gene (5 bases). The CDR3 consists of 13 residues. In germline, CDR1 is SEHNR, CDR2 FQNEAQ (reference sequence). Trimming removed 3 bases from V and 0 bases from J, with 5 bases in between. The CDR3 coding sequence is TGTGCCAGCAGCTTCAGGGTGAACACTGAAGCTTTCTTT. This encodes CASSFRVNTEAFF.

This clonotype came up many times. The chain employs TRBV7-2 and TRBJ2-1, with 8 positions matching TRBD2. The germline CDR1 and CDR2 sequences are SGHTA and FQGNSA. This CDR3 contains 18 residues. V dropped 5 bases and J dropped 0; count of bases not matched to a gene: 12. CDR3 loop: CASSPPGGGAISYNEQFF. The CDR3, as DNA: TGTGCCAGCAGCCCACCCGGGGGGGGGGCGATCTCCTACAATGAGCAGTTCTTC.

V gene TRBV6-1 combines with J gene TRBJ1-3; D gene unclear. This CDR3 is 13 amino acids long. Trimming shortened V by 8 bases and J by 3 bases, and 11 bases separated the two germline ends. CDR1 MNHNS and CDR2 SASEGT come from the germline V gene. CDR3 in amino acids: CASAAVVGNTIYF. The CDR3 DNA reads TGTGCCAGCGCCGCAGTTGTTGGAAACACCATATATTTT.

This chain joins TRBV19 and TRBJ1-5; 8 bases fit TRBD1. Looked up from germline, CDR1 is LNHDA and CDR2 is SQIVND (reference sequence). CDR3 length equals 13 residues. V dropped 5 bases and J dropped 10; count of bases not matched to a gene: 7. CDR3 sequence (DNA): TGTGCCAGTAGTGGACAGGGTCTCGGTCCCCAGCATTTT. It translates to CASSGQGLGPQHF.

This clonotype has a handful of counts. The chain is built from TRBV12-3 or TRBV12-4 and TRBJ2-3, with D hard to call. The CDR3 consists of 15 residues. The V gene lost 3 bases and the J gene lost 0 bases, with 10 bases spanning the gap. CDR3 region: CASSFDTRSTDTQYF. The DNA for the CDR3 is TGTGCCAGCAGTTTTGACACACGAAGCACAGATACGCAGTATTTT.

This clonotype was seen repeatedly, ten times or more. The V and J genes are TRBV6-2 or TRBV6-3 and TRBJ2-4; D unclear. The CDR3 runs to 14 residues. Per germline, CDR1 MNHEY and CDR2 SVGEGT. Trimming shortened V by 0 bases and J by 8 bases, and 11 bases separated the two germline ends. As DNA, the CDR3 is TGTGCCAGCAGTTACTCGGTGGTGACGGACATTCAGTACTTC. Protein: CASSYSVVTDIQYF.

This clonotype was counted only a few times. The chain carries TRBV11-3 and TRBJ2-2; a possible D gene is TRBD1 (5 bases). V was pared by 3 bases and J by 6 bases, with 8 bases between. This CDR3 has 13 residues. Germline loops: CDR1 SGHNT, CDR2 YENEEA. CDR3 in DNA: TGTGCCAGCAGCTTCCAGGGCTCCGGGGAGCTGTTTTTT. It specifies CASSFQGSGELFF.